These T cell receptor beta chains were read from a single sample in a study of lymphopenia after photon versus proton radiotherapy. Here immunoSEQ multiplex PCR was the method, and the copy in TCRdb shows in-frame clones only, minus some. The sample holds some 30,000 clones; 87% are singletons and the top ten take 50%. The sequenced sample was peripheral blood, obtained from a patient treated with proton-based radiotherapy. The receptor set was obtained from a woman aged 55-70 years with cholangiocarcinoma. Some clones in this sample may be carry-over from other donors' samples. CDR3s include the opening cysteine and the closing phenylalanine or tryptophan. Each record gives: J gene, clone size, V gene, D gene, CDR3 protein, CDR3 DNA. The D gene is left open where the match is weak. Only some rows state a clone size, as once, few, many or a class for expanded clones.

J: TRBJ2-1; size: -; V: TRBV4-1; D: TRBD2; CDR3: CASSQESGRGSYNEQFF; DNA: TGCGCCAGCAGCCAAGAGAGCGGGAGGGGGAGTTACAATGAGCAGTTCTTC
J: TRBJ2-1; size: -; V: TRBV6-6; D: -; CDR3: CASSYSGGATYNEQFF; DNA: TGTGCCAGCAGTTACTCTGGCGGGGCCACTTACAATGAGCAGTTCTTC
J: TRBJ2-3; size: -; V: TRBV14; D: TRBD2; CDR3: CASSQYAGVGDTQYF; DNA: TGTGCCAGCAGCCAATACGCGGGAGTTGGCGATACGCAGTATTTT
J: TRBJ2-1; size: -; V: TRBV9; D: TRBD2; CDR3: CASSVFSGSSYNEQFF; DNA: TGTGCCAGCAGCGTCTTTAGCGGGAGCTCCTACAATGAGCAGTTCTTC
J: TRBJ2-3; size: -; V: TRBV9; D: TRBD2; CDR3: CASSALGGGTDTQYF; DNA: TGTGCCAGCAGCGCCCTCGGCGGGGGAACAGATACGCAGTATTTT
J: TRBJ2-2; size: once; V: TRBV9; D: TRBD2; CDR3: CASSTPSGRAFTGELFF; DNA: TGTGCCAGCAGCACACCTAGCGGGAGGGCGTTCACCGGGGAGCTGTTTTTT
J: TRBJ2-7; size: -; V: TRBV5-1; D: -; CDR3: CASSLGPASPDYEQYF; DNA: TGCGCCAGCAGCTTGGGGCCCGCATCCCCGGACTACGAGCAGTACTTC
J: TRBJ2-2; size: -; V: TRBV27; D: TRBD2; CDR3: CASSSRGRDYGELFF; DNA: TGTGCCAGCAGCAGCCGCGGGAGGGACTACGGGGAGCTGTTTTTT
J: TRBJ2-1; size: -; V: TRBV27; D: TRBD1; CDR3: CASNKWGQGLNEQFF; DNA: TGTGCCAGCAATAAGTGGGGACAGGGATTGAATGAGCAGTTCTTC
J: TRBJ2-3; size: -; V: TRBV7-9; D: -; CDR3: CASSLDTQYF; DNA: TGTGCCAGCAGCTTAGATACGCAGTATTTT
J: TRBJ2-3; size: medium-sized; V: TRBV7-8; D: -; CDR3: CASSLGSVDTQYF; DNA: TGTGCCAGCAGCTTAGGTTCGGTAGATACGCAGTATTTT